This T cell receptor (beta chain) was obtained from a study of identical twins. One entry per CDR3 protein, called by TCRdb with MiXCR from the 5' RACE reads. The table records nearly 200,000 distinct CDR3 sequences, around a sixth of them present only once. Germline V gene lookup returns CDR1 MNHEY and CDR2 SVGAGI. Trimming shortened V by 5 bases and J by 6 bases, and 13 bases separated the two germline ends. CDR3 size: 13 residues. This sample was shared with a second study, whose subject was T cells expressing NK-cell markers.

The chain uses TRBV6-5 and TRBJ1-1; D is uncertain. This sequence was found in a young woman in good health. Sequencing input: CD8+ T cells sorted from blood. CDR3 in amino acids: CASSNPREAEAFF. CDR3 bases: TGTGCCAGCAGTAACCCCCGGGAAGCTGAAGCTTTCTTT.